The table lists the clone carrying this T cell receptor (beta chain) with a few counts. The CDR3 covers 16 residues. With 6 bases removed from V and 1 base from J, the gap between germline ends came to 16 bases. Germline CDR1 reads MDHEN; CDR2 reads SYDVKM. This sample is drawn from a study of T cells in Graves' hyperthyroidism and ophthalmopathy. Patients were excluded because of uncontrolled infection, other autoimmune disease, pregnancy or lactation. From RNA transcripts, TCR beta CDR3 regions were amplified. The TCR CDR3 was amplified in a first-round RT-PCR using the HTBI primer set. TCRdb called the multiplex PCR reads again in MiXCR, with one record for every CDR3 protein. This sample has 350,000 or so distinct CDR3 sequences, with around 18% found just once.

This receptor was obtained from a woman in her thirties or forties with Graves' ophthalmopathy. The specimen sequenced was blood. This sequence joins TRBV28 and TRBJ1-5, with D tentatively TRBD1 (6 bases). The CDR3 loop reads CASSPEGGWSNQPQHF. CDR3 in DNA: TGTGCCAGCAGCCCCGAGGGGGGGTGGAGCAATCAGCCCCAGCATTTT. The full variable domain, in which reference TRBV28 and TRBJ1-5 provide the parts outside the CDR3, is DVKVTQSSRYLVKRTGEKVFLECVQDMDHENMFWYRQDPGLGLRLIYFSYDVKMKEKGDIPEGYSVSREKKERFSLILESASTNQTSMYLCASSPEGGWSNQPQHFGDGTRLSIL.